This TCR beta chain emerged from a study of shared clonotypes between healthy human individuals (dated by TCRdb to about 2020). About the full investigation: The cohort comprised a couple of women and a few men aged 18 to 49 years. For each donor, CD4 naive and CD4 memory were each run on three plates, CD8 naive on two plates, and CD8 memory on one plate. Blood TCR repertoires of five healthy adults were deeply sequenced to estimate repertoire size and the extent of clonotype sharing between individuals. Different laboratories and diverse techniques were used to prepare libraries and sequence TCR repertoires, to increase sequencing depth and limit assay-specific biases. Per donor, leukapheresis produced somewhere between about 0.8 and 9.5 billion PBMCs.

Using the deep immunoSEQ assay, multiplex PCR amplified TCR CDR3 regions from genomic DNA. Extracted genomic DNA from each cell subset was distributed evenly across all wells of several immunoSEQ 96-well plates, and each plate was treated as a replicate. Each replicate PCR for sorted subsets received about 0.2 ug genomic DNA, equal to some 32,000 T cell genomes. Purified libraries were measured with a Qubit 3.0 fluorometer, size-checked on a Bioanalyzer 2100, and measured again with the KAPA Library Quantification kit. Every immunoSEQ 96-well plate was sequenced on a separate single-read 150-cycle Illumina NextSeq 550 flow cell. Per the original workflow: Because only junctional sequences without quality scores were contained in the immunoSEQ output, filtering matching that applied to full-length reads could not be performed. Sequences were annotated with PyIR, a Python wrapper for IgBLAST v1.9, using IMGT germline references to assign V/J genes and CDR3. Reads with weak V/J assignments (E-value above 1e-6), missing CDR3, stop codons, out-of-frame junctions, or ambiguous translated residues were removed. V3J clonotypes were defined as sequences sharing an identical inferred V gene, J gene, and CDR3 amino acid sequence. The percentage overlap between two repertoires was calculated by dividing the number of shared unique clonotypes by the size of the smaller repertoire. Repertoire richness was assessed with RTK rarefaction, the Chao1 estimator, and Recon v2.1 estimates of unobserved clonotypes. Generation probabilities were computed with OLGA for all TCRbeta clonotypes obtained by the gDNA method from a few donors. This immuneACCESS table, as held by TCRdb, lists in-frame sequences with V and J called but not all clones. Of the missing ones, under half trace to an unresolved V gene in checked studies; the others have no known cause. Clone size and V and J calls were adopted from that table, with D and trimming inferred from the DNA. The sample profile shows about 2.2 million clones; 80% to 95% of them were found once. The top ten clones comprise 1.5% to 2% of the sample.

CD8 naive samples were CD45RO-negative cells positively selected for CCR7, giving a CD45RA+CCR7+ population that excluded TemRA cells. Healthy HIV-negative adults with no recently reported acute infections or vaccinations were included as donors. Every donor was a Caucasian adult residing in Nashville, Tennessee, USA. Blood was obtained by leukapheresis, after which PBMCs were separated by Ficoll-Histopaque density gradient centrifugation and cryopreserved in liquid nitrogen vapor phase. Analytical flow cytometry was used to check the purity and quantity of each magnetically sorted T cell population. Each sorted fraction had its genomic DNA isolated and then quantified by UV absorbance on a Nanodrop 2000c. Overall results and qualifications from the work: Sampling was restricted to blood, and TCR repertoires in tissue are likely to differ from TCR repertoires in blood. Incomplete sequencing was indicated by rarefaction of sorted-subset datasets, despite the large sequencing depth. Estimated clonotype richness was generally larger for naive than for memory subsets. About 5% of naive CD4, approximately 3.7% of naive CD8, about 2.5% of memory CD4, and approximately 0.39% of memory CD8 clonotypes were shared across several donors. Compared with non-shared clonotypes, clonotypes shared by all four sorted-subset donors had higher generation probabilities. Based on pairwise subsampling, the degree of clonotype sharing among donors was expected to be affected by sequencing depth. Because the study included only a small number of donors, the genetic and exposure-history diversity represented was limited.

About this clone itself: Its antigen has not been determined. Base-call qualities are not available, and no considerably larger clone is one nucleotide away.

CDR1 is given as SGHNT and CDR2 as YENEEA, both from the germline V gene. V drops 5 bases and J drops 4 bases, leaving 11 bases in between. Including the terminal cysteine and phenylalanine, the CDR3 comprises 13 residues. Just CDR3 DNA is preserved here, 39 bases in frame from base 1. Material for sequencing was naive CD8+ T cells from PBMCs. Per the publication, the cell subset or site label means: CD45RA+CCR7+. This receptor was taken from a man between 18 and 29 years old in good health. Some clones in this sample may be carry-over from other donors' samples. Here the chain combines TRBV11-3 and TRBJ1-1, with the D gene call left open. The CDR3 sequence is CASSPGPGTEAFF. The nucleotide sequence is given as TGTGCCAGCAGCCCTGGACCCGGCACTGAAGCTTTCTTT.